This T cell receptor (beta chain) was profiled in a study of beta chain features in type 1 diabetes. Expressed TCRB transcripts got sequenced, as all isolated RNA was reverse transcribed. The method was immunoSEQ multiplex PCR; TCRdb's version includes in-frame clones alone and lacks a portion of them. The sample holds approximately 730,000 clones, roughly 13% seen once. Findings and limits, study-wide: Compared to healthy donors, patients appeared to have naive, central memory and Treg TCRB repertoires that were more alike. Shortening of TCRB CDR3s, moderate but significant, appeared in all four CD4+ subsets of Type 1 diabetes patients. PCR may have favored shorter templates equally in patients and controls. For type 1 diabetes patients, VDJ junctions showed fewer insertions and more deletions.

A note on this clone: What it binds is not known.

Per donor, one heparinised blood draw averaged about 110 mL. The sequenced sample consisted of naive CD4+ T cells from blood. The TCR originated in a man aged 18 to 29 with type 1 diabetes.

The chain's CDR3 is CAWSSGLGNTEAFF. The CDR3, as DNA: TGTGCCTGGAGTTCGGGACTTGGAAACACTGAAGCTTTCTTT. This chain uses TRBV30 with TRBJ1-1, with a weak D call TRBD1 (5 bases). The CDR3 runs to 14 residues. V was cut by 2 bases and J by 2 bases, with 12 bases left in between. Looked up from germline, CDR1 is GTSNPN and CDR2 is SVGIG (reference sequence).